These 5 T cell receptor beta chains were sequenced from one sample in a study of OX40 agonist ivuxolimab in advanced cancers. Some clones are missing from TCRdb's copy, which holds only in-frame ones; the method was immunoSEQ multiplex PCR. This sample yields 30,000 to 35,000 clones, of which approximately 79% are seen a single time; more than 12% belongs to the top ten. The sequenced sample was CD4+ or CD8+ T cells sorted from blood, obtained in a trial of the OX40 agonist ivuxolimab. The source of these receptors is an adult with an advanced solid tumor such as melanoma, head and neck, liver or kidney cancer.

This chain links TRBV10-1 with TRBJ1-6, with D perhaps matching TRBD1 (5 bases). CDR3 length: 13 amino acids. From germline, CDR1 is WNHNN and CDR2 SYGVQD (reference sequence). The germline V and J ends were trimmed by 8 bases and 8 bases, with 13 bases remaining between them. CDR3 nucleotide sequence: TGCGCCAGCGGCCGGGGGGTGGATTCACCCCTCCACTTT. Encoded protein: CASGRGVDSPLHF.

The genes are TRBV2 and TRBJ1-1; TRBD1 might be the D (5 bases). Trimming shortened V by 4 bases and J by 6 bases, and 15 bases separated the two germline ends. CDR3 length: 14 residues. Germline V gene lookup returns CDR1 SNHLY and CDR2 FYNNEI. CDR3 amino acids: CASSASGMWSEAFF. In DNA, the CDR3 is TGTGCCAGCAGTGCTTCAGGGATGTGGTCTGAAGCTTTCTTT.

The rearrangement uses TRBV5-5 and TRBJ2-2, with D tentatively TRBD2 (5 bases). Germline V CDR1 and CDR2: SGHKS, YYEKEE (reference sequence). The germline V and J ends were trimmed by 4 bases and 5 bases, with 9 bases remaining between them. The CDR3 runs to 13 residues. The CDR3 reads CASSPTGTGELFF. The CDR3 bases are TGTGCCAGCAGCCCGACGGGGACCGGGGAGCTGTTTTTT. Using reference TRBV5-5 and TRBJ2-2 for the parts outside the CDR3, the full variable domain is DAGVTQSPTHLIKTRGQQVTLRCSPISGHKSVSWYQQVLGQGPQFIFQYYEKEERGRGNFPDRFSARQFPNYSSELNVNALLLGDSALYLCASSPTGTGELFFGEGSRLTVL.

As DNA, the CDR3 is TGTGCCAGCAGCTTAACCCCAGCGGGTTACAATGAGCAGTTCTTC. Translating it yields CASSLTPAGYNEQFF. The chain couples TRBV21-1 to TRBJ2-1; the D call in the table, TRBD2, was not verified against the DNA. TRBV21-1 constitutes a pseudogene. The CDR3 length is 15 residues.

The chain carries TRBV30 and TRBJ1-6, with a weak D call TRBD1 (5 bases). Germline CDR1 reads GTSNPN; CDR2 reads SVGIG (reference sequence). V lost 5 bases, J lost 5 bases, and 13 bases lay in between. CDR3 length equals 14 residues. CDR3 loop: CAWGATRNNSPLHF. CDR3 DNA sequence: TGTGCCTGGGGGGCTACGAGGAATAATTCACCCCTCCACTTT.